These T cell receptor beta chains were read from a single sample in a study of shared clonotypes between healthy human individuals. Clones were sequenced by immunoSEQ multiplex PCR, and TCRdb holds only the in-frame ones, with some missing. The sample carries some 600,000 clones, 95% to 96% recorded once. What was sequenced was naive CD8+ T cells sorted from blood. Receptors originate from a woman aged 30 to 39 in good health. Each CDR3 is given with its conserved first and last residue. The D gene is left open where the match is weak. Where a row states a size, it is once, few, many or the class of an expanded clone; other rows omit it.

V	D	size	J	DNA	CDR3
TRBV28	-	-	TRBJ1-1	TGTGCCAGCAGCGCTATGCGGAACACTGAAGCTTTCTTT	CASSAMRNTEAFF
TRBV6-5	-	-	TRBJ2-2	TGTGCCAGCAGGCACACCCCGGGGGATCCCGGGGAGCTGTTTTTT	CASRHTPGDPGELFF
TRBV5-1	TRBD1	-	TRBJ2-7	TGCGCCAGCAGTTTTGGGACAGAGACCTACGAGCAGTACTTC	CASSFGTETYEQYF
TRBV28	-	-	TRBJ1-5	TGTGCCAGCAGCTACCAGGGAGGGGCTGGTCAGCCCCAGCATTTT	CASSYQGGAGQPQHF
TRBV10-3	TRBD1	-	TRBJ2-7	TGTGCCACGAGACAGGGAATGGGCGAGCAGTACTTC	CATRQGMGEQYF
TRBV27	TRBD1	-	TRBJ1-2	TGTGCCAGCAGGCAGGGACAGTTTAACTATGGCTACACCTTC	CASRQGQFNYGYTF
TRBV7-3	-	once	TRBJ2-2	TGTGCCAGCAGCTTAGGGACCGGGGAGCTGTTTTTT	CASSLGTGELFF
TRBV5-1	TRBD2	-	TRBJ2-7	TGCGCCAGCAGCTTGGCGGGACTAGCGGGCCTCACCTACGAGCAGTACTTC	CASSLAGLAGLTYEQYF
TRBV7-6	TRBD2	-	TRBJ2-5	TGTGCCAGCAGCCAGACGGGACTAACCCCAGTGACCCAGTACTTC	CASSQTGLTPVTQYF
TRBV2	TRBD1	-	TRBJ2-7	TGTGCCAGCACCGAGGGGGACAGGGTCTACGAGCAGTACTTC	CASTEGDRVYEQYF
TRBV15	-	-	TRBJ2-1	TGTGCCACCTCAACAGAGAGCTACAATGAGCAGTTCTTC	CATSTESYNEQFF
TRBV6-1	-	-	TRBJ2-7	TGTGCCAGCTCGGACCCGTCCTACGAGCAGTACTTC	CASSDPSYEQYF
TRBV6-1	TRBD1	once	TRBJ2-7	TGTGCCAGCAGTGAAGCCCCGACAGGGGCCTACGAGCAGTACTTC	CASSEAPTGAYEQYF
TRBV6-5	-	-	TRBJ2-7	TGTGCCAGCAGTCGTATCTACCTCCTGGACGAGCAGTACTTC	CASSRIYLLDEQYF
TRBV27	-	few	TRBJ2-7	TGTGCCAGCAGTGTAGGAGTGACAGCGCACGAGCAGTACTTC	CASSVGVTAHEQYF
TRBV9	-	-	TRBJ1-5	TGTGCCAGCAGCGACGGGCAGGATCAGCCCCAGCATTTT	CASSDGQDQPQHF
TRBV27	TRBD1	-	TRBJ2-7	TGTGCCAGCAGGGGGGGACAGGGACCCTACGAGCAGTACTTC	CASRGGQGPYEQYF
TRBV29-1	-	-	TRBJ2-3	TGCAGCGTTGAAGATCTAAGCGAGTCCACAGATACGCAGTATTTT	CSVEDLSESTDTQYF
TRBV25-1	-	once	TRBJ2-5	TGTGCCAGCAGTGAATTGGGATTCAGTGAGACCCAGTACTTC	CASSELGFSETQYF
TRBV9	-	-	TRBJ2-3	TGTGCCAGCAGCCCCATACCGCCTAGGTCAGATACGCAGTATTTT	CASSPIPPRSDTQYF